What follows is one T cell receptor beta chain and its context. The clone's antigen remains unknown. No clone much larger than this one lies a single base away; base qualities are absent. This sample is drawn from a study of spatial heterogeneity in lung cancer (dated by TCRdb to between 2018 and 2021). Some background on the complete study: Beta-chain transcripts were consistently detected in greater numbers than alpha-chain transcripts, which likely reflected higher beta-chain transcript abundance. In the raw uncorrected reads, each unique combination of TCR and UMI appeared more than ten times on average. TCR alpha and beta repertoires were quantitatively compared across multiple tumor regions, matched nontumor lung and blood in non-small cell lung cancer. TCR repertoire features were related to nonsynonymous mutation counts determined by whole-exome sequencing of tumor tissue. Both alpha and beta chains were TCR-sequenced in samples taken at surgery, namely 220 tumor regions, around 64 matched nontumor lung samples and over 55 PBMC samples. General conclusions and limits of the study: Ubiquitous expanded tumor TCRs were detected in blood more often at tumor resection than at routine follow-up. Additional single-cell paired TCR alpha and beta sequencing was considered necessary to confirm, at a functional level, the hypothesis that regional TCRs recognize regional mutations.

CDR1 SQVTM and CDR2 ANQGSEA are derived from the germline V gene. V has 2 bases trimmed and J has 14 bases trimmed; junction bases matching no gene number 7. From cysteine to phenylalanine, the CDR3 is 11 amino acids long. The retained sequence is limited to the CDR3, 33 bases, with the frame set at the first base. What the time point label conveys for this sample: sample taken at primary tumor resection. Whole RNA extracted from tumor and nontumor lung tissue, or from cryopreserved PBMC samples, was used for TCR sequencing without cell sorting. Samples were obtained from approximately 76 patients with early-stage, untreated non-small cell lung cancer from the lung TRACERx cohort. A patient was chosen for TCR sequencing only when enough RNA was available from at least two tumor regions. Receptors were amplified or captured by 5' RACE. Sequenced on a NextSeq 500. The TCR library protocol attached a unique molecular identifier to each TCR cDNA molecule to allow correction of PCR and sequencing errors. Under the source paper's analysis protocol: TCR identification, UMI-based error correction and CDR3 extraction were all carried out with Decombinator tools. TCRs above a frequency of 2 per 1,000, corresponding to the top 1% of the tumor frequency distribution, were defined as expanded. Renyi diversity was computed with the R vegan package after each repertoire had been subsampled 100 times to 5,000 TCRs. CDR3 similarity networks were built from amino acid triplet string-kernel similarity, connecting CDR3s with pairwise similarity above 0.82. The public sequencing data were trimmed at Q25 with fastp and processed into clonotypes with MiXCR by TCRdb, which kept only in-frame beta chains. Rows merge per CDR3 protein into single entries with the most common DNA and genes. These V and J calls originate from TCRdb's pipeline instead of the authors' own analysis. Present in this sample are about 39,000 distinct CDR3 sequences, approximately 6.3% of which were seen just once. 11% of the sample rests with the top ten.

This TCR was recovered from a male donor with early-stage non-small cell lung cancer. The sample consisted of PBMCs, taken at surgery. The rearranged segments are TRBV29-1 and TRBJ1-2; the central 8 bases match TRBD1. CDR3 sequence: CSVEFTDRETF. At the DNA level, the sequence is TGCAGCGTTGAATTTACGGACAGGGAGACCTTC.